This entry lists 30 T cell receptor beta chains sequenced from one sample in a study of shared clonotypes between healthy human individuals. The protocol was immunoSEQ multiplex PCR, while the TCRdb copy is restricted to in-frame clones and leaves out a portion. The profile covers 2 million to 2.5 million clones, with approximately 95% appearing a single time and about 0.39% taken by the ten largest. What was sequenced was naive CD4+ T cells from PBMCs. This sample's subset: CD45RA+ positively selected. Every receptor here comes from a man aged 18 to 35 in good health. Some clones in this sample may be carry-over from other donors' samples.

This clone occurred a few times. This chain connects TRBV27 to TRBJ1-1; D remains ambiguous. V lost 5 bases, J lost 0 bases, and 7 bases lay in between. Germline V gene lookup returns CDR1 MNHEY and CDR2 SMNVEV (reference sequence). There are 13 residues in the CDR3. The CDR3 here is CASSTTMNTEAFF. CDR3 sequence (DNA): TGTGCCAGCAGTACCACGATGAACACTGAAGCTTTCTTT.

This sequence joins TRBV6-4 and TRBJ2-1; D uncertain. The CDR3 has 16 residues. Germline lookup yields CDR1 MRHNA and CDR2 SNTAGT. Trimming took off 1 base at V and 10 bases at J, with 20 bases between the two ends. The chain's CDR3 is CASSDFLVDGSSEQFF. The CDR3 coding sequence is TGTGCCAGCAGTGACTTCCTAGTAGATGGGTCCTCCGAGCAGTTCTTC.

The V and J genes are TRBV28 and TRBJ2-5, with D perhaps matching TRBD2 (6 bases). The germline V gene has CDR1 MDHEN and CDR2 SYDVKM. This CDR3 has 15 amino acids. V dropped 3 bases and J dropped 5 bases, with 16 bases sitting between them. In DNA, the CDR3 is TGTGCCAGCAGTTTTCAGGAGGGCTTGTTGGAGACCCAGTACTTC. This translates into CASSFQEGLLETQYF. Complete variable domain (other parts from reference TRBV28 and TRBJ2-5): DVKVTQSSRYLVKRTGEKVFLECVQDMDHENMFWYRQDPGLGLRLIYFSYDVKMKEKGDIPEGYSVSREKKERFSLILESASTNQTSMYLCASSFQEGLLETQYFGPGTRLLVL.

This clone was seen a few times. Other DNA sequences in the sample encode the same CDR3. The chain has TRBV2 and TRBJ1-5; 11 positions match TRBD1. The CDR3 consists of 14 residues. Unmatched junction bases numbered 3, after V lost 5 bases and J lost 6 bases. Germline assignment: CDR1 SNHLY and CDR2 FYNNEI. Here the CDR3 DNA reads TGTGCCAGCAGTTTGGGACAGGGGGGTCAGCCCCAGCATTTT. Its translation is CASSLGQGGQPQHF.

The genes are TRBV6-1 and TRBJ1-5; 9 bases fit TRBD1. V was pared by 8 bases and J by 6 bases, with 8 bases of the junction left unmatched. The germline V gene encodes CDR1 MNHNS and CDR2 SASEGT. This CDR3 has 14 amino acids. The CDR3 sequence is CASLGQGSTQPQHF. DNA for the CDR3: TGTGCCAGCTTGGGACAGGGATCCACTCAGCCCCAGCATTTT.

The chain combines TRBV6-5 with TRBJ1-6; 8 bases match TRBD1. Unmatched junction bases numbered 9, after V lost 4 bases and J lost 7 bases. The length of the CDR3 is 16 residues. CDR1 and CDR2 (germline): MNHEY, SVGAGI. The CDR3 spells CASSFGQGRDNSPLHF. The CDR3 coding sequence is TGTGCCAGCAGTTTCGGACAGGGAAGGGACAATTCACCCCTCCACTTT.

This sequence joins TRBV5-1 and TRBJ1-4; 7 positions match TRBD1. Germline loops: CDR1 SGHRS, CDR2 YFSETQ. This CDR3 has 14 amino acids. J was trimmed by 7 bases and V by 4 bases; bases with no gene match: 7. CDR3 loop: CASSPQGIGEKLFF. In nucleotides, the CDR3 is TGCGCCAGCAGCCCACAGGGGATCGGTGAAAAACTGTTTTTT.

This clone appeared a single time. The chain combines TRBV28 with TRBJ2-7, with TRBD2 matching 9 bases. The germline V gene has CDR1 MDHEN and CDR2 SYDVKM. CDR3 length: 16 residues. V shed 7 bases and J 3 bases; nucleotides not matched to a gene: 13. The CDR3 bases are TGTGCCAGCAAAAGAGGGGGGAGCGGGAGGAACTACGAGCAGTACTTC. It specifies CASKRGGSGRNYEQYF.

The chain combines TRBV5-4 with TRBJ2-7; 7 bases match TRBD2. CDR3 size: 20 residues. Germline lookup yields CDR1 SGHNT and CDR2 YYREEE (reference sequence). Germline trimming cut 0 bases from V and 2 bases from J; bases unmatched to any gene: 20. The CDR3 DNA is TGTGCCAGCAGCTTGGTATCCCCGTGGGAGCGGGACCGGAAGACCTACGAGCAGTACTTC. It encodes CASSLVSPWERDRKTYEQYF.

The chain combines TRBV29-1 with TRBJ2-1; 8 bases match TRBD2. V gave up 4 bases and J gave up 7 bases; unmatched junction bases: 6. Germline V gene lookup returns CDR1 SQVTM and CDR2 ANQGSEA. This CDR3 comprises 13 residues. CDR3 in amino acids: CSVGLLAANEQFF. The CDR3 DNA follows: TGCAGCGTTGGCCTACTAGCGGCGAATGAGCAGTTCTTC.

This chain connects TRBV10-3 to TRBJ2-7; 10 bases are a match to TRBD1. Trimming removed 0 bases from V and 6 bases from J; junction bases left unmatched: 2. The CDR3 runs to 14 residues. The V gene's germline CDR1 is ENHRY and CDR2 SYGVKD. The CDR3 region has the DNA TGTGCCATCAGTGAGTCGACAGGGGGCTCCGAGCAGTACTTC. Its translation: CAISESTGGSEQYF.

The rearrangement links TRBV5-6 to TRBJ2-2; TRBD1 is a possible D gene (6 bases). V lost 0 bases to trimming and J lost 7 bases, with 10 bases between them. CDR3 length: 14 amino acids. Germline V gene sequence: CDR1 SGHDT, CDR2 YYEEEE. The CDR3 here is CASSLAPGDGELFF. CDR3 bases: TGTGCCAGCAGCTTGGCCCCAGGGGACGGGGAGCTGTTTTTT.

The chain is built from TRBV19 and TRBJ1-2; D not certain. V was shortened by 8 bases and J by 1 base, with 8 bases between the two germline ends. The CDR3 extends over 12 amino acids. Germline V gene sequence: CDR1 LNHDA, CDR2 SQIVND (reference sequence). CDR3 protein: CASAPGNYGYTF. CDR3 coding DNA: TGTGCCAGTGCACCGGGTAACTATGGCTACACCTTC.

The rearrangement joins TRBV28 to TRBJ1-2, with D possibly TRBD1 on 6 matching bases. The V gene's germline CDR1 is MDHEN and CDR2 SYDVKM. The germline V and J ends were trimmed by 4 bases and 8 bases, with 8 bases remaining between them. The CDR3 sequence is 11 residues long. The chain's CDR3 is CASSYREGYTF. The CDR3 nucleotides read TGTGCCAGCAGTTACAGGGAAGGCTACACCTTC.

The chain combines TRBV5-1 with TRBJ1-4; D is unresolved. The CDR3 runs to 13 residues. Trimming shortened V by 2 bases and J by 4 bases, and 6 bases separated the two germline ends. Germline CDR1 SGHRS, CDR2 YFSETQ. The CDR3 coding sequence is TGCGCCAGCAGCTTAGGGATTAATGAAAAACTGTTTTTT. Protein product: CASSLGINEKLFF.

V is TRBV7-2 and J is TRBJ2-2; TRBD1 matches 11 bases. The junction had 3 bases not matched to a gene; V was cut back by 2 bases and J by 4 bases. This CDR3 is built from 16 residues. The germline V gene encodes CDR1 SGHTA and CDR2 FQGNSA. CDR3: CASSLMGTGGTGELFF. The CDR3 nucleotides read TGTGCCAGCAGCTTAATGGGGACAGGGGGCACCGGGGAGCTGTTTTTT.

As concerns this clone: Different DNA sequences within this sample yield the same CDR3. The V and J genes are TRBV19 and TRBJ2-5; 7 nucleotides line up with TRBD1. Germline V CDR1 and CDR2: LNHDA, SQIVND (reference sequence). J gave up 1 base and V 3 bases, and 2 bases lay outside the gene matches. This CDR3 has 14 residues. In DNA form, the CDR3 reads TGTGCCAGTAGTATTGACAGGGCCCAAGAGACCCAGTACTTC. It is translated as CASSIDRAQETQYF.

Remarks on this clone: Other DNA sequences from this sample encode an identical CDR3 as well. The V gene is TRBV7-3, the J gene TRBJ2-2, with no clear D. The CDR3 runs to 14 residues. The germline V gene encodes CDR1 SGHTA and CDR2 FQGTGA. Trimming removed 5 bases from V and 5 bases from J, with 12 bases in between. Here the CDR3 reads CASSLDGRTGELFF. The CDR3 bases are TGTGCCAGCAGCCTCGATGGGCGGACCGGGGAGCTGTTTTTT.

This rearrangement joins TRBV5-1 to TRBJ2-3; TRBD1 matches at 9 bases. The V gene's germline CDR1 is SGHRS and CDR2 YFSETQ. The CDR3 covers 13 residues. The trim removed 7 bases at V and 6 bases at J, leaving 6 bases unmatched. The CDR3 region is CASGPQGADTQYF. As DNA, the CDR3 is TGCGCCAGCGGACCACAGGGGGCGGATACGCAGTATTTT.

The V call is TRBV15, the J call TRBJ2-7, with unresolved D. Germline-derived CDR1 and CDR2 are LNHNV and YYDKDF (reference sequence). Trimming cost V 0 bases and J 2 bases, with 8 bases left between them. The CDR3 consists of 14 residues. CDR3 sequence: CATSRDGLPYEQYF. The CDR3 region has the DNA TGTGCCACCAGCAGAGATGGGTTACCCTACGAGCAGTACTTC.

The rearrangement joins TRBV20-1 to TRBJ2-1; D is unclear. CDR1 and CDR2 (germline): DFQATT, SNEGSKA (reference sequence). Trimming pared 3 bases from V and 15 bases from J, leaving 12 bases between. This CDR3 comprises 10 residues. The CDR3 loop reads CSASRDDSFF. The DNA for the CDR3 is TGCAGTGCTAGTAGGGATGATTCGTTCTTC.

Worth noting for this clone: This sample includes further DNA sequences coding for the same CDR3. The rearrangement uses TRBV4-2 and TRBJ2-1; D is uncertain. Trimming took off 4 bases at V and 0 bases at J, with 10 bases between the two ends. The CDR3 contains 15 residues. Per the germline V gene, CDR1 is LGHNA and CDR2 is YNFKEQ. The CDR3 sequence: CASSLELSSYNEQFF. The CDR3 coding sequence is TGTGCCAGCAGCCTCGAACTGAGCTCCTACAATGAGCAGTTCTTC.

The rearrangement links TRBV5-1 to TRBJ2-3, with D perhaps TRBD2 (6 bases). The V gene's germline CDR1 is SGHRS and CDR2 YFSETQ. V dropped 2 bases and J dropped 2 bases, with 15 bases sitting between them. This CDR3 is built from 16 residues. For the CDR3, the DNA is TGCGCCAGCAGCTTAAGCGTAGCGGAGCTCACAGATACGCAGTATTTT. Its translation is CASSLSVAELTDTQYF.

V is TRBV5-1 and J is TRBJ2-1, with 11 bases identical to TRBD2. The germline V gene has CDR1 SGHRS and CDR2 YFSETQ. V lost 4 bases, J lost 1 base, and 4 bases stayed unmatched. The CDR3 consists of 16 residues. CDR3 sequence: CASSQGTSGSYNEQFF. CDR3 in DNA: TGCGCCAGCAGCCAAGGGACTAGCGGATCCTACAATGAGCAGTTCTTC.

This CDR3 reads CASSYGQGPYEQYF. The CDR3 DNA sequence: TGTGCCAGCAGTTACGGACAGGGTCCCTACGAGCAGTACTTC. The J gene is TRBJ2-7, the V gene TRBV11-3; 8 nucleotides line up with TRBD1. The junction had 6 bases not matched to a gene; V was cut back by 6 bases and J by 2 bases. This CDR3 has 14 residues. Germline lookup yields CDR1 SGHNT and CDR2 YENEEA.

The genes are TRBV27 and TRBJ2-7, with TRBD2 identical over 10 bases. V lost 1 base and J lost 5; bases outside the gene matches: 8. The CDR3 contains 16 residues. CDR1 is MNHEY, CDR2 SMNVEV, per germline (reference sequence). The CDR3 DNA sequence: TGTGCCAGCAGTTTATTGGGAAGCGGGAGGGAACACGAGCAGTACTTC. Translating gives CASSLLGSGREHEQYF.

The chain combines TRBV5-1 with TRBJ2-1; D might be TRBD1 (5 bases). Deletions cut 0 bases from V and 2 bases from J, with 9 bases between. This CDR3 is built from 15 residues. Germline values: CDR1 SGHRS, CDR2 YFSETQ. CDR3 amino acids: CASSLGQLTYNEQFF. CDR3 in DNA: TGCGCCAGCAGCTTGGGACAGCTAACCTACAATGAGCAGTTCTTC. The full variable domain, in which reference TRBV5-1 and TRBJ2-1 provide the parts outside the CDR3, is KAGVTQTPRYLIKTRGQQVTLSCSPISGHRSVSWYQQTPGQGLQFLFEYFSETQRNKGNFPGRFSGRQFSNSRSEMNVSTLELGDSALYLCASSLGQLTYNEQFFGPGTRLTVL.

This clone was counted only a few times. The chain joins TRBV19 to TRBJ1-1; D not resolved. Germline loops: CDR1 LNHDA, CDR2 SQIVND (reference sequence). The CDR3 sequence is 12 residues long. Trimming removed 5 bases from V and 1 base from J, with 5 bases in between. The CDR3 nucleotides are TGTGCCAGTAGTCATGCGAACACTGAAGCTTTCTTT. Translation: CASSHANTEAFF.

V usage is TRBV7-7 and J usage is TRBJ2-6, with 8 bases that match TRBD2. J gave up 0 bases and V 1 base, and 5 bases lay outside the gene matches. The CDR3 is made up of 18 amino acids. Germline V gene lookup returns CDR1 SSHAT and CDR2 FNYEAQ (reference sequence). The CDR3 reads CASSLERGPSSGANVLTF. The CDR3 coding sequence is TGTGCCAGCAGCTTAGAGCGGGGGCCTAGCTCTGGGGCCAACGTCCTGACTTTC.

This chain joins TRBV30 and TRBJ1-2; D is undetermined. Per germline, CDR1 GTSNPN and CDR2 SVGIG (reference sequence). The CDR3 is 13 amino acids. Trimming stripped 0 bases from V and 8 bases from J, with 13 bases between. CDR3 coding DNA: TGTGCCTGGAGTGTAAACCCCGTGGAGGGCTACACCTTC. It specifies CAWSVNPVEGYTF. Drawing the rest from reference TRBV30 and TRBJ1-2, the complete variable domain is SQTIHQWPATLVQPVGSPLSLECTVEGTSNPNLYWYRQAAGRGLQLLFYSVGIGQISSEVPQNLSASRPQDRQFILSSKKLLLSDSGFYLCAWSVNPVEGYTFGSGTRLTVV.